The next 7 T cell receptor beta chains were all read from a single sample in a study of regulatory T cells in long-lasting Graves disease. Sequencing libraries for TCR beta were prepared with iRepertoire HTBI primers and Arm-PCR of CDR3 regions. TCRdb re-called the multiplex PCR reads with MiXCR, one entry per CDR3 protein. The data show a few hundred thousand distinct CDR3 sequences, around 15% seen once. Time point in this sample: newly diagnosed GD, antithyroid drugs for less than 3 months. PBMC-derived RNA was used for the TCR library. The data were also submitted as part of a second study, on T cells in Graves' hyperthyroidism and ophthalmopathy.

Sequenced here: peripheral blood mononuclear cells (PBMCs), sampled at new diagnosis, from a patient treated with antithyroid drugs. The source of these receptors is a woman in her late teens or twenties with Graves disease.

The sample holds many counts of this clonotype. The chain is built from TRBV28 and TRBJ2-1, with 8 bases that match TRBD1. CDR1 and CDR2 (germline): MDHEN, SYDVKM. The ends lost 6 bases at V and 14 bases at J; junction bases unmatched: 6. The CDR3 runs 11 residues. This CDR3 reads CASSNRQGKFF. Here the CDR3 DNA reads TGTGCCAGCAGCAATAGACAGGGGAAGTTCTTC.

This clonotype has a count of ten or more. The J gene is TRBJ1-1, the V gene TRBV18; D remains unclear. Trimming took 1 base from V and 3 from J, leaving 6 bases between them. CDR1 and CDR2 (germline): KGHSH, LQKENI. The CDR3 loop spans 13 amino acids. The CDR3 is CASSPRRDTEAFF. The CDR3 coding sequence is TGTGCCAGCTCACCACGACGCGACACTGAAGCTTTCTTT.

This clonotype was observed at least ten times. CDR3 nucleotides: TGTGCCAGCAGCTCTATGACAGGAGAAGATACGCAGTATTTT. It codes for CASSSMTGEDTQYF. This chain joins TRBV7-6 and TRBJ2-3; D is possibly TRBD1 (6 bases). From germline, CDR1 is SGHVS and CDR2 FNYEAQ. The CDR3 is made up of 14 amino acids. V gave up 4 bases and J gave up 5 bases, with 13 bases separating them.

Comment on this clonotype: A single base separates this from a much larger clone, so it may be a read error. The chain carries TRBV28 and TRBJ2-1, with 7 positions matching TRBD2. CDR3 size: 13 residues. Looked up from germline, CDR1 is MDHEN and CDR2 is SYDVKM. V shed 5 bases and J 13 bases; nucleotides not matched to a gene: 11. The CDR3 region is CASSQVGGRTQFF. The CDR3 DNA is TGTGCCAGCAGTCAAGTCGGGGGGAGGACCCAGTTCTTC.

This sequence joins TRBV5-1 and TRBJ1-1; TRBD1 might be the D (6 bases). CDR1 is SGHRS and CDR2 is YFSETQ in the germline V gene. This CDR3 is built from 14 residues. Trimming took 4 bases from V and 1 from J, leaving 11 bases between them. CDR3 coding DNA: TGCGCCAGCAGCGGGGGGCGCACGAACACTGAAGCTTTCTTT. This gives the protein CASSGGRTNTEAFF.

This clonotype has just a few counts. The CDR3 nucleotides are TGCGCCAGCAGCCATCGACAGGGGCAAATGAACACTGAAGCTTTCTTT. It codes for CASSHRQGQMNTEAFF. V and J are TRBV4-1 and TRBJ1-1; TRBD1 matches at 8 bases. This CDR3 spans 16 amino acids. Germline trimming cut 3 bases from V and 0 bases from J; bases unmatched to any gene: 6. Germline-derived CDR1 and CDR2 are MGHRA and YSYEKL.

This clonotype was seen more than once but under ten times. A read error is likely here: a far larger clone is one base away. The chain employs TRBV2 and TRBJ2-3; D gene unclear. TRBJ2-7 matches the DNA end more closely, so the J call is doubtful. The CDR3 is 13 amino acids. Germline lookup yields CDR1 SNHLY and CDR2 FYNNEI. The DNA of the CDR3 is TGTGCCAGCAGTGAAGTTCGGAACAATGAGCAGTACTTC. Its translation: CASSEVRNNEQYF.